This TCR beta chain was found in a study of CD8+ T cells in alopecia areata. About the study: The study gave treated patients oral tofacitinib at 5 to 10 mg twice daily. Tofacitinib treatment spanned 6 to 18 months, with 6 months off drug afterward.

Following extraction, RNA underwent reverse transcription to cDNA, which served as the sequencing template. Profiling relied on immunoSEQ multiplex PCR, and the TCRdb table lists in-frame clones only, not all of them. The data show approximately 140,000 clones, about 86% seen once. V lost 1 base and J 0 bases, leaving 10 bases between the germline ends. The CDR3 covers 15 residues. Germline values: CDR1 MGHRA, CDR2 YSYEKL. The treatment is: oral pan-JAK inhibitor, 5-10 mg twice daily. Peripheral blood and lesional scalp punch biopsies came from alopecia areata patients. The sample in question was CD8+ T cells sorted from blood, obtained at week 4, from a patient treated with tofacitinib. The receptor's source is a human donor with alopecia areata. This rearrangement joins TRBV4-1 to TRBJ2-7, with D possibly matching TRBD1 (6 bases). In DNA form, the CDR3 reads TGCGCCAGCAGCCAAGTTTCGGACAGCTCCTACGAGCAGTACTTC. Amino acid sequence: CASSQVSDSSYEQYF.